This TCR beta chain was sequenced in a study of shared clonotypes between healthy human individuals. CDR1 MDHEN and CDR2 SYDVKM come from the germline V gene. V lost 6 bases to trimming and J lost 2 bases, with 13 bases between them. The CDR3 covers 14 residues. The donor cohort consisted entirely of Caucasian adults residing in Nashville, Tennessee. CD4+ cells underwent separation, giving CD45RA+ naive and CD45RA-negative memory subsets. This clone has only a few counts. Its cognate antigen is unknown. At the deep level, the assay was run. The repertoire was sequenced with immunoSEQ multiplex PCR; TCRdb's copy has only in-frame clones and lacks some. The sample has just under 350,000 clones; more than 60% are singletons. Study-level points and caveats: It was the few donors that limited the genetic and exposure-history diversity represented.

The clonotype was recovered from a man younger than 40 in good health. The genes are TRBV28 and TRBJ2-5, with D possibly being TRBD2 (7 bases). Sample: memory CD4+ T cells sorted from blood. Subset here: CD45RA-negative fraction. The chain's CDR3 is CASSVGGGQETQYF. The CDR3 DNA follows: TGTGCCAGCAGCGTAGGGGGGGGACAAGAGACCCAGTACTTC. The full variable domain, its missing parts supplied by reference TRBV28 and TRBJ2-5, is DVKVTQSSRYLVKRTGEKVFLECVQDMDHENMFWYRQDPGLGLRLIYFSYDVKMKEKGDIPEGYSVSREKKERFSLILESASTNQTSMYLCASSVGGGQETQYFGPGTRLLVL.